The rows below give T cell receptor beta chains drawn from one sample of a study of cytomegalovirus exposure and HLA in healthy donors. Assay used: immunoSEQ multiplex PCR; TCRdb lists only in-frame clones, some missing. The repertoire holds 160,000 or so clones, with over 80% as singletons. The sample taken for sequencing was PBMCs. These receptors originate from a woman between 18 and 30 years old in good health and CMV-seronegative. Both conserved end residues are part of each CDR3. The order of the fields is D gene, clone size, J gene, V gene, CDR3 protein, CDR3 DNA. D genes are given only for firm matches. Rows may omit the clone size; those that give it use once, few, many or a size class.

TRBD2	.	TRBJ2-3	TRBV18	CASSPPAWTSGTDTQYF	TGTGCCAGCTCACCACCGGCATGGACTAGCGGCACAGATACGCAGTATTTT
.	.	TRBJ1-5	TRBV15	CATSHSQGQPQHF	TGTGCCACCAGCCATAGTCAGGGTCAGCCCCAGCATTTT
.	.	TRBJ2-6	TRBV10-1	CASSPTGTGANVLTF	TGCGCCAGCAGTCCTACAGGGACGGGGGCCAACGTCCTGACTTTC
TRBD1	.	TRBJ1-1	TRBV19	CASSIRTGGAFF	TGTGCCAGTAGTATTAGGACAGGGGGAGCTTTCTTT
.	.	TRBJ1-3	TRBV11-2	CASSSWRIGNTIYF	TGTGCCAGCAGCTCCTGGAGGATAGGAAACACCATATATTTT
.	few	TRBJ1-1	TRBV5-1	CASSNGTGREAFF	TGCGCCAGCAGCAACGGGACGGGGAGGGAGGCTTTCTTT
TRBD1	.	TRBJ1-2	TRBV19	CASHSGTGVRGYTF	TGTGCCAGTCACTCAGGGACAGGGGTCCGTGGCTACACCTTC
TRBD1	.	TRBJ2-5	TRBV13	CASSFWDRVETQYF	TGTGCCAGCAGCTTTTGGGACAGGGTGGAGACCCAGTACTTC
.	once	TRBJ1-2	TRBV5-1	CASREQFHHGYTF	TGCGCCAGCAGAGAGCAATTCCACCATGGCTACACCTTC
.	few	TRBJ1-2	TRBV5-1	CASSSETTDPYGYTF	TGCGCCAGCAGCTCTGAGACGACAGATCCATATGGCTACACCTTC
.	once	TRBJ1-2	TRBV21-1	CASSKDGDLSTYGYTF	TGTGCCAGCAGCAAAGACGGCGACTTATCTACCTATGGCTACACCTTC
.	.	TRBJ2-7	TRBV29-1	CSALEQTSYEQYF	TGCAGCGCATTAGAACAGACCTCCTACGAGCAGTACTTC
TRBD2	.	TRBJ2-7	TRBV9	CASSVGGGGSGSYEQYF	TGTGCCAGCAGCGTAGGTGGGGGGGGCAGCGGGAGCTACGAGCAGTACTTC
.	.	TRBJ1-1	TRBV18	CASSPTGAGDAEAFF	TGTGCCAGCTCACCCACCGGGGCAGGGGATGCTGAAGCTTTCTTT
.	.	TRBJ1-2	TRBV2	CASSKGLSEGYGYTF	TGTGCCAGTAGCAAGGGTTTGTCGGAGGGCTATGGCTACACCTTC
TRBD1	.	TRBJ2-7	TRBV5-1	CASSASGQGYEQYF	TGCGCCAGCAGCGCCTCGGGACAGGGGTACGAGCAGTACTTC
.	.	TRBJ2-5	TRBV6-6	CASSVTGSLETQYF	TGTGCCAGCAGTGTGACAGGCTCGCTAGAGACCCAGTACTTC
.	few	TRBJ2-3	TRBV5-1	CASSLGQGWDTQYF	TGCGCCAGCAGCTTGGGCCAGGGTTGGGATACGCAGTATTTT
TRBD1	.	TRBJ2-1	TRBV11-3	CASSLGQGASGEQFF	TGTGCCAGCAGCTTAGGACAGGGGGCGTCGGGTGAGCAGTTCTTC
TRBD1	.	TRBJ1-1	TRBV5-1	CASSSQGPGDTEAFF	TGCGCCAGCAGCTCACAGGGGCCGGGAGACACTGAAGCTTTCTTT